The 10 T cell receptor beta chains below come from one sample, sequenced in a study of cytomegalovirus exposure and HLA in healthy donors. PCR involved 60 Vbeta and 13 Jbeta primers. The protocol was immunoSEQ multiplex PCR, while the TCRdb copy is restricted to in-frame clones and leaves out a portion. Here the sample spans about 140,000 clones, approximately 83% being singletons. Sequencing input: PBMCs. These receptors all stem from a man aged 40-55 years in good health and CMV-seropositive.

The chain couples TRBV5-4 to TRBJ2-1; D remains ambiguous. Germline V gene sequence: CDR1 SGHNT, CDR2 YYREEE (reference sequence). V lost 4 bases and J 6 bases, leaving 14 bases between the germline ends. The CDR3 is 14 amino acids. In nucleotides, the CDR3 is TGTGCCAGCAGCCCCCCCCTCGGTTTCAATGAGCAGTTCTTC. Translated: CASSPPLGFNEQFF.

As DNA, the CDR3 is TGTGCCAGCAGCGATTACAGGGGGCCCGAGCAGTACTTC. It yields the protein CASSDYRGPEQYF. The chain uses TRBV7-9 and TRBJ2-7; 9 nucleotides line up with TRBD1. CDR1 is SEHNR and CDR2 is FQNEAQ in the germline V gene (reference sequence). This CDR3 has 13 residues. V shed 5 bases and J 6 bases; nucleotides not matched to a gene: 5.

V gene TRBV7-9 combines with J gene TRBJ1-4; D ambiguous. The CDR3 has 12 residues. Germline assignment: CDR1 SEHNR and CDR2 FQNEAQ (reference sequence). The germline V and J ends were trimmed by 3 bases and 8 bases, with 7 bases remaining between them. This CDR3 is CASSFPPEKLFF. In nucleotides, the CDR3 is TGTGCCAGCAGCTTCCCTCCCGAAAAACTGTTTTTT.

This chain links TRBV5-1 with TRBJ2-7, with D perhaps matching TRBD2 (5 bases). Germline V gives CDR1 SGHRS, CDR2 YFSETQ. Between the trimmed V and J ends, which lost 6 bases and 4 bases, there was a span of 11 bases. The CDR3 runs 12 residues. CDR3 sequence (DNA): TGCGCCAGCATCCCGGGCGGGTACGAGCAGTACTTC. This encodes CASIPGGYEQYF.

V gene TRBV15 combines with J gene TRBJ1-3; unclear D gene. V was shortened by 1 base and J by 0 bases, with 10 bases between the two germline ends. The length of the CDR3 is 16 residues. Germline loops: CDR1 LNHNV, CDR2 YYDKDF (reference sequence). The CDR3 DNA reads as TGTGCCACCAGCAGAGTGGAGCCCCTCTCTGGAAACACCATATATTTT. Amino acids: CATSRVEPLSGNTIYF.

Regarding this clone: One junction end does not reproduce the germline sequence, and a read error may be involved. This chain joins TRBV6-6 and TRBJ1-1; D is perhaps TRBD1 (6 bases). Germline V CDR1 and CDR2: MNHNY, SVGAGI (reference sequence). The CDR3 extends over 15 amino acids. CDR3 protein: CASSPDRQGNAEAFF. CDR3 sequence (DNA): TGTGCCAGCAGTCCCGACAGGCAGGGGAACGCTGAAGCTTTCTTT.

The chain joins TRBV7-2 to TRBJ2-7, with 9 bases aligning to TRBD1. The trim removed 5 bases at V and 6 bases at J, leaving 11 bases unmatched. The germline CDR1 and CDR2 sequences are SGHTA and FQGNSA. The CDR3 consists of 15 residues. CDR3 amino acids: CASSPDGTGFFEQYF. CDR3 in DNA: TGTGCCAGCAGCCCCGACGGGACAGGGTTTTTCGAGCAGTACTTC.

V usage is TRBV27 and J usage is TRBJ1-2, with D possibly TRBD1 on 6 matching bases. The CDR3 runs 14 residues. Germline V gives CDR1 MNHEY, CDR2 SMNVEV (reference sequence). The V end was cut by 3 bases, the J end by 6 bases, with 14 bases between. The CDR3 here is CASSFLQGGDGYTF. In nucleotides, the CDR3 is TGTGCCAGCAGTTTTCTACAGGGCGGTGATGGCTACACCTTC.

CDR3 sequence reads: CASSQVAGRIPTDTQYF. DNA of the CDR3: TGTGCCAGCAGCCAAGTAGCGGGCCGTATTCCCACAGATACGCAGTATTTT. The chain links TRBV4-2 to TRBJ2-3; TRBD2 aligns across 7 bases. J gave up 2 bases and V 1 base, and 9 bases lay outside the gene matches. This CDR3 region has 17 residues. Germline V gene sequence: CDR1 LGHNA, CDR2 YNFKEQ.

This chain joins TRBV25-1 and TRBJ1-1; 7 nucleotides agree with TRBD1. V gave up 3 bases and J gave up 4 bases; unmatched junction bases: 11. The CDR3 loop spans 16 amino acids. Germline CDR1 reads MGHDK; CDR2 reads SYGVNS. The CDR3 sequence: CASSEFQTGTGTEAFF. The DNA of the CDR3 is TGTGCCAGCAGTGAGTTCCAGACAGGGACGGGCACTGAAGCTTTCTTT. Based on the CDR3 plus reference TRBV25-1 and TRBJ1-1, the full variable domain is EADIYQTPRYLVIGTGKKITLECSQTMGHDKMYWYQQDPGMELHLIHYSYGVNSTEKGDLSSESTVSRIRTEHFPLTLESARPSHTSQYLCASSEFQTGTGTEAFFGQGTRLTVV.